Listed below are T cell receptor beta chains from one sample, sequenced in a study of control samples from healthy donors and cancer patients. Sequencing used immunoSEQ multiplex PCR; TCRdb keeps in-frame clones, though not all of them. The sample lists over 40,000 clones, roughly 90% occurring once. The specimen was PBMCs. These receptors originate from a man in his fifties or sixties with head and neck cancer. Both conserved end residues are part of each CDR3. D genes are given only for firm matches. Size values are once, few and many counts, or a class for expanded clones, and some rows have none.

>NA|TRBV30|TRBJ1-1|NA
CAWRGRVRNTEAFF
TGTGCCTGGAGGGGGAGGGTCCGCAACACTGAAGCTTTCTTT
>NA|TRBV6-5|TRBJ1-1|NA
CASRSTGYTEAFF
TGTGCCAGCCGTAGTACGGGATACACTGAAGCTTTCTTT
>NA|TRBV4-3|TRBJ2-7|NA
CASAPDGRDEQYF
TGCGCCAGCGCCCCGGATGGAAGAGACGAGCAGTACTTC
>once|TRBV21-1|TRBJ2-3|NA
CASSRTGATFSSTDTQYF
TGTGCCAGCAGCCGGACAGGAGCCACTTTCTCTAGCACAGATACGCAGTATTTT
>NA|TRBV18|TRBJ2-5|TRBD1
CASSPPGTGGQETQYF
TGTGCCAGCTCACCACCTGGGACAGGGGGGCAAGAGACCCAGTACTTC
>once|TRBV2|TRBJ2-6|NA
CASSEHFSSGANVLTF
TGTGCCAGCAGTGAACACTTCTCCTCTGGGGCCAACGTCCTGACTTTC
>few|TRBV20-1|TRBJ2-5|NA
CSAQLVETQYF
TGCAGTGCGCAGTTGGTGGAGACCCAGTACTTC
>NA|TRBV7-2|TRBJ1-5|NA
CASSFWGNQPQHF
TGTGCCAGCAGCTTTTGGGGGAATCAGCCCCAGCATTTT
>NA|TRBV4-3|TRBJ2-3|NA
CASSVSSRTDTQYF
TGCGCCAGCAGCGTCTCTTCGCGGACAGATACGCAGTATTTT
>NA|TRBV5-5|TRBJ2-7|TRBD2
CASTLGGKWYEQYF
TGTGCCAGCACCCTGGGGGGGAAGTGGTACGAGCAGTACTTC
>NA|TRBV12-5|TRBJ2-6|TRBD1
CASGKGTVALSGANVLTF
TGTGCTAGTGGTAAAGGGACAGTCGCCCTCTCTGGGGCCAACGTCCTGACTTTC
>NA|TRBV6-6|TRBJ2-3|NA
CASSSRGPDTQYF
TGTGCCAGCAGTAGCAGGGGCCCAGATACGCAGTATTTT
>NA|TRBV14|TRBJ2-1|NA
CASSPIGAYNEQFF
TGTGCCAGCAGCCCTATAGGGGCCTACAATGAGCAGTTCTTC
>NA|TRBV5-1|TRBJ1-2|NA
CASSLAKDSYTF
TGCGCCAGCAGCTTGGCTAAGGATAGCTACACCTTC
>NA|TRBV6-5|TRBJ2-3|NA
CASPVGGRDTQYF
TGTGCCAGTCCGGTGGGGGGAAGAGATACGCAGTATTTT
>NA|TRBV7-3|TRBJ2-6|TRBD1
CASSPNPGTVSGANVLTF
TGTGCCAGCAGCCCAAACCCCGGGACAGTTTCTGGGGCCAACGTCCTGACTTTC
>NA|TRBV5-4|TRBJ2-7|TRBD2
CASSQGGAGFAHEQYF
TGTGCCAGCAGCCAGGGAGGGGCAGGGTTTGCCCACGAGCAGTACTTC
>NA|TRBV2|TRBJ2-2|NA
CASSGNHPLNTGELFF
TGTGCCAGCAGTGGAAACCACCCATTGAACACCGGGGAGCTGTTTTTT
>few|TRBV7-9|TRBJ2-7|NA
CASSLGLPEQYF
TGTGCCAGCAGCTTGGGACTCCCTGAGCAGTACTTC
>NA|TRBV4-3|TRBJ1-2|TRBD1
CASSQGQGANYGYTF
TGCGCCAGCAGCCAAGGACAGGGGGCGAACTATGGCTACACCTTC
>once|TRBV28|TRBJ2-1|TRBD2
CASSLSGSSYNEQFF
TGTGCCAGCAGTTTAAGCGGGAGCTCCTACAATGAGCAGTTCTTC
>NA|TRBV7-2|TRBJ2-7|TRBD2
CASSSHPAGVSYEQYF
TGTGCCAGCAGCTCCCACCCAGCGGGGGTCTCCTACGAGCAGTACTTC
>NA|TRBV12-3/TRBV12-4|TRBJ2-7|NA
CASGSYEQYF
TGTGCCAGCGGCTCCTACGAGCAGTACTTC
>NA|TRBV6-5|TRBJ1-3|NA
CASTDSRYSGNTIYF
TGTGCCAGCACCGACAGCCGCTACTCTGGAAACACCATATATTTT
>few|TRBV11-2|TRBJ2-7|NA
CASSLGQNYEQYF
TGTGCCAGCAGCTTGGGACAAAACTACGAGCAGTACTTC
>few|TRBV6-5|TRBJ2-7|NA
CASSPRRASDGEQYF
TGTGCCAGCAGTCCCCGCCGGGCCTCAGACGGGGAGCAGTACTTC
>few|TRBV9|TRBJ1-1|NA
CASSLRGTENTEAFF
TGTGCCAGCAGCCTTAGGGGGACGGAGAACACTGAAGCTTTCTTT
>NA|TRBV1|TRBJ2-7|NA
CTSSQRTIAGLSYEQYF
TGCACCAGCAGCCAACGTACTATAGCGGGACTCTCCTACGAGCAGTACTTC
>few|TRBV7-8|TRBJ2-7|NA
CASSRRRTTNYEQYF
TGTGCCAGCAGCCGAAGGCGGACTACTAACTACGAGCAGTACTTC
>once|TRBV19|TRBJ1-2|TRBD1
CASSGPGTAYRGYTF
TGTGCCAGTAGTGGACCCGGGACAGCCTATCGTGGCTACACCTTC
>NA|TRBV19|TRBJ2-3|NA
CASRGAGDTDTQYF
TGTGCCTCAAGGGGGGCCGGGGACACAGATACGCAGTATTTT
>NA|TRBV3-1/TRBV3-2|TRBJ2-5|NA
CASSPMAGYQETQYF
TGTGCCAGCAGCCCGATGGCGGGGTACCAAGAGACCCAGTACTTC
>once|TRBV18|TRBJ2-5|TRBD2
CASSPVASGVQETQYF
TGTGCCAGCTCACCAGTGGCTAGCGGGGTACAAGAGACCCAGTACTTC
>NA|TRBV28|TRBJ1-3|NA
CASRSGTHLSGNTIYF
TGTGCCAGCAGATCGGGGACCCACCTCTCTGGAAACACCATATATTTT
>NA|TRBV6-5|TRBJ2-1|TRBD2
CASRVTSGSFNEQFF
TGTGCCAGCAGAGTCACTAGCGGGAGTTTTAATGAGCAGTTCTTC